Each of the 11 T cell receptor beta chains below was sequenced from the same sample in a study of early T cells in non-severe SARS-CoV-2 infection. Via MiXCR, TCRdb re-called the 5' RACE reads, giving one row per CDR3 protein. The sample yields 75,000 or so distinct CDR3 sequences, 14% to 15% seen once. The sequencing input was whole blood. The receptor set was obtained from an adult who was a healthcare worker with PCR-confirmed SARS-CoV-2 infection or an uninfected control (not recorded which).

Only a few counts were recorded for this clonotype. The chain is built from TRBV7-2 and TRBJ2-3; D call uncertain. The V gene lost 1 base and the J gene lost 10 bases, with 18 bases spanning the gap. Germline values: CDR1 SGHTA, CDR2 FQGNSA. The CDR3 totals 15 residues. Written as DNA, the CDR3 is TGTGCCAGCAGCTTAGAAGCCCGTATCAGTTTGGCGCAGTATTTT. Amino acids: CASSLEARISLAQYF.

Many counts were recorded for this clonotype. V and J are TRBV20-1 and TRBJ2-5; 8 bases map to TRBD1. From germline, CDR1 is DFQATT and CDR2 SNEGSKA (reference sequence). Germline trimming cut 7 bases from V and 1 base from J; bases unmatched to any gene: 5. The CDR3 covers 13 residues. DNA for the CDR3: TGCAGTGGCAACAGGGGGATCCAAGAGACCCAGTACTTC. This encodes CSGNRGIQETQYF.

This clonotype has more than one count but fewer than ten. This sequence joins TRBV9 and TRBJ2-7; D gene ambiguous. This CDR3 has 13 residues. Trimming cost V 3 bases and J 5 bases, with 12 bases left between them. Germline values: CDR1 SGDLS, CDR2 YYNGEE. CDR3: CASSARLADEQYF. Written as DNA, the CDR3 is TGTGCCAGCAGCGCCCGGTTGGCGGACGAGCAGTACTTC.

This clonotype was seen many times. V usage is TRBV5-1 and J usage is TRBJ2-3; TRBD2 matches 8 bases. J was trimmed by 0 bases and V by 4 bases; bases with no gene match: 7. The CDR3 has 16 residues. Germline lookup yields CDR1 SGHRS and CDR2 YFSETQ. The CDR3 spells CASSATSGSSTDTQYF. The CDR3 DNA is TGCGCCAGCAGCGCAACTAGCGGCTCAAGCACAGATACGCAGTATTTT.

At least ten counts were recorded for this clonotype. This chain links TRBV7-2 with TRBJ2-1; 16 bases are shared with TRBD2. Germline loops: CDR1 SGHTA, CDR2 FQGNSA. CDR3 size: 16 residues. V lost 5 bases and J lost 8; bases outside the gene matches: 6. The CDR3 region has the DNA TGTGCCAGCAGCCCGGGACTAGCGGGGGGGATGGATGAGCAGTTCTTC. Translating it yields CASSPGLAGGMDEQFF.

The sample holds many counts of this clonotype. The rearrangement joins TRBV10-3 to TRBJ1-5; D not certain. Germline V lookup: CDR1 ENHRY, CDR2 SYGVKD. Trimming stripped 0 bases from V and 4 bases from J, with 10 bases between. CDR3 length: 15 residues. As DNA, the CDR3 is TGTGCCATCAGTGAGTCCGGGTCCTATAATCAGCCCCAGCATTTT. Its translation is CAISESGSYNQPQHF.

As to this clonotype: One end of the junction fails to match germline, which may point to a read error. V and J are TRBV20-1 and TRBJ2-7, with D tentatively TRBD2 (5 bases). The CDR3 runs to 16 residues. Germline CDR1 and CDR2: DFQATT and SNEGSKA (reference sequence). The CDR3 is CSTRDRGLSVNYEQYF. The CDR3 coding sequence is TGCAGTACTAGAGATCGTGGTTTATCGGTGAACTACGAGCAGTACTTC.

This clonotype was counted at least ten times. The chain couples TRBV7-9 to TRBJ1-2, with D possibly matching TRBD1 (6 bases). The CDR3 loop spans 12 amino acids. Germline CDR1 reads SEHNR; CDR2 reads FQNEAQ (reference sequence). With 7 bases removed from V and 6 bases from J, the gap between germline ends came to 12 bases. CDR3 loop: CASTRQEHGYTF. The CDR3 DNA sequence: TGTGCCAGCACCAGACAGGAACATGGCTACACCTTC.

This clonotype was seen many times. The CDR3 nucleotides are TGTGCCAGCAGTTTTATTACAGTCGACAGGGGCAACACTGAAGCTTTCTTT. This sequence encodes CASSFITVDRGNTEAFF. The rearrangement uses TRBV12-3 or TRBV12-4 and TRBJ1-1; 8 bases align to TRBD1. Unmatched junction bases numbered 11, after V lost 3 bases and J lost 2 bases. This CDR3 is 17 amino acids long.

This clonotype was counted many times. The chain joins TRBV29-1 to TRBJ2-3; D could derive from TRBD1 or TRBD2 (5 bases each). V lost 6 bases and J 0 bases, leaving 10 bases between the germline ends. CDR3 length equals 13 residues. From germline, CDR1 is SQVTM and CDR2 ANQGSEA. CDR3 sequence reads: CSVRGRSTDTQYF. CDR3 DNA: TGCAGCGTGAGGGGAAGGAGCACAGATACGCAGTATTTT.

This clonotype was counted between two and nine times. The CDR3 DNA reads as TGTGCCAGCAGCCAAGGCCCGGGACAGCTAGAGAACATTCAGTACTTC. It yields the protein CASSQGPGQLENIQYF. The chain joins TRBV14 to TRBJ2-4; 7 bases match TRBD1. The germline CDR1 and CDR2 sequences are SGHDN and FVKESK. V was clipped by 1 base and J by 7 bases; unmatched bases: 10. The CDR3 sequence is 16 residues long.